This TCR beta chain was identified in a study of cytomegalovirus exposure and HLA in healthy donors. In the case of this clone: The antigen remains unidentified.

General observations from the study: Reportedly, cytomegalovirus status was diagnosed with high sensitivity and specificity.

The CDR3 is 13 residues long. Germline loops: CDR1 SQVTM, CDR2 ANQGSEA. V lost 0 bases, J lost 6 bases, and 4 bases stayed unmatched. The PCR employed 60 Vbeta primers together with 13 Jbeta primers. Some clones are missing from TCRdb's copy, which holds only in-frame ones; the method was immunoSEQ multiplex PCR. The repertoire table contains about 130,000 clones. Source material: PBMCs. The receptor was derived from a man between 18 and 35 years old in good health and CMV-seronegative. The rearrangement links TRBV29-1 to TRBJ1-1; 7 positions match TRBD1. The CDR3 DNA reads TGCAGCGTTGAAGATGACAGGGTCGCTGAAGCTTTCTTT. Translating it yields CSVEDDRVAEAFF.